The T cell receptor beta chain under discussion was sequenced for a study of T cells in Graves' hyperthyroidism and ophthalmopathy. Study-level background: It was at initial diagnosis, before any treatment, that peripheral blood was collected.

In regard to this clonotype: Its antigen is unknown.

Using RNA transcripts as the source, TCR beta CDR3 regions were amplified. With the HTBI primer set, the TCR CDR3 went through a first round of RT-PCR. Using its own MiXCR run on the multiplex PCR reads, TCRdb lists one record per CDR3 protein. This table holds hundreds of thousands of distinct CDR3 sequences, about a sixth found once. This CDR3 spans 16 amino acids. Germline values: CDR1 LGHDT, CDR2 YNNKEL (reference sequence). Trimming left V 0 bases short and J 4 bases short, with 15 bases between. Enrolled ophthalmopathy patients presented with a Clinical Activity Score of at least 3, a NOSPECS grade of at least 4, and disease duration under 3 months. Study-wide results and caveats: Among thyroid clonotypes expanded above 0.001, most also appeared in blood.

This receptor was identified in a woman aged 40 to 49 with Graves' ophthalmopathy. Sequenced material: blood. The rearrangement links TRBV3-1 to TRBJ1-1; D call uncertain. The CDR3 nucleotides read TGTGCCAGCAGCCAAGATTTTTCAGCCGTGAGCACTGAAGCTTTCTTT. This gives the protein CASSQDFSAVSTEAFF.